One sample yielded the 11 T cell receptor beta chains listed below, sequenced in a study of CD8+CD57+ T cells in acquired aplastic anemia. Patients picked for sequencing had shown CD8+CD57+ cell expansion detected by flow cytometry. Profiling of TCR beta VDJ combinations and CDR3 sequences used genomic DNA as template. One entry per CDR3 protein results from TCRdb running MiXCR on the reads. The table has 150,000 to 200,000 distinct CDR3 sequences, 71% seen once. Sequenced: sorted CD4+, CD8+, or CD8+CD57+ T cells (not recorded which) from PBMCs. These receptors came from a human donor with aplastic anemia.

This clonotype came up many times. The chain combines TRBV2 with TRBJ2-7; 9 nucleotides match TRBD1. Per the germline V gene, CDR1 is SNHLY and CDR2 is FYNNEI. Trimming removed 10 bases from V and 3 bases from J; junction bases left unmatched: 10. The CDR3 length is 14 residues. This CDR3 is CATGTGHLHYEQYV. CDR3 nucleotide sequence: TGTGCCACCGGGACAGGGCATTTACACTACGAGCAGTACGTC.

This chain joins TRBV14 and TRBJ1-6; D is ambiguous. Germline loops: CDR1 SGHDN, CDR2 FVKESK. The CDR3 is made up of 15 amino acids. With 0 bases removed from V and 10 bases from J, the gap between germline ends came to 13 bases. The chain's CDR3 is CASSQERARGSPLHF. In DNA form, the CDR3 reads TGTGCCAGCAGCCAAGAGAGGGCACGGGGATCACCCCTCCACTTT.

This clonotype was seen a handful of times. The rearrangement joins TRBV9 to TRBJ1-1; no firm D call. Germline assignment: CDR1 SGDLS and CDR2 YYNGEE. This CDR3 comprises 13 residues. V was cut by 0 bases and J by 0 bases, with 3 bases left in between. CDR3 sequence reads: CASSVAVNTEAFF. CDR3 DNA: TGTGCCAGCAGCGTAGCTGTGAACACTGAAGCTTTCTTT.

The gene calls are TRBV20-1 and TRBJ2-7; 10 nucleotides align to TRBD1. With 6 bases clipped from V and 7 bases from J, the junction kept 15 bases outside the gene matches. Germline loops: CDR1 DFQATT, CDR2 SNEGSKA (reference sequence). This CDR3 contains 15 residues. The CDR3 here is CSASSPGQGVWEQYV. The CDR3, as DNA: TGCAGTGCCAGCAGTCCCGGACAGGGGGTTTGGGAGCAGTACGTC.

This clonotype was counted only a few times. The chain recombines TRBV7-3 with TRBJ2-7; weak D call: TRBD2 (5 bases). CDR1 and CDR2 (germline): SGHTA, FQGTGA. This CDR3 region has 13 residues. Trimming pared 6 bases from V and 1 base from J, leaving 10 bases between. Here the CDR3 reads CASRQSGSYEQYF. In nucleotides, the CDR3 is TGTGCCAGCAGGCAGTCGGGGTCCTACGAGCAGTACTTC.

The V gene is TRBV19, the J gene TRBJ1-5, with D tentatively TRBD1 (6 bases). Germline V CDR1 and CDR2: LNHDA, SQIVND (reference sequence). This CDR3 spans 12 amino acids. The V and J ends lost 5 bases and 11 bases respectively, with 13 bases between them. CDR3 residues: CASSPQGWTQHF. CDR3 DNA: TGTGCCAGTAGTCCACAGGGTTGGACCCAGCATTTT.

This clonotype came up a few times. V is TRBV20-1 and J is TRBJ1-2; a weak D match, TRBD1 (5 bases). The germline V gene encodes CDR1 DFQATT and CDR2 SNEGSKA (reference sequence). The CDR3 is 14 amino acids. V lost 3 bases and J lost 4, with 15 bases in between. CDR3 coding DNA: TGCAGTGCTAGCCACCACGGGGCGTCCTATGGCTACACCTTC. Protein sequence: CSASHHGASYGYTF.

The chain links TRBV6-4 to TRBJ2-3; 11 bases align to TRBD1. Germline loops: CDR1 MRHNA, CDR2 SNTAGT. CDR3 length: 15 amino acids. Trimming removed 10 bases from V and 4 bases from J; junction bases left unmatched: 10. The CDR3 coding sequence is TGTGCCACCATGAGGGGGGGACAGGGGGCAGATACGCAGTATTTT. Its protein is CATMRGGQGADTQYF.

As concerns this clonotype: Since no conserved phenylalanine or tryptophan closes the CDR3, a read error is the likely cause. The DNA is left out, because the CDR3 cannot be placed on it with certainty; the CDR3 is given as TCRdb lists it. This chain connects TRBV9 to TRBJ1-1. Germline V gene lookup returns CDR1 SGDLS and CDR2 YYNGEE. The CDR3 extends over 8 residues, inclusive of both ends. CDR3 region: CASSVGYV.

V gene TRBV19 combines with J gene TRBJ2-1, with 9 bases lining up with TRBD1. The CDR3 contains 14 residues. CDR1 is LNHDA, CDR2 SQIVND, per germline (reference sequence). Trimming took 5 bases from V and 7 from J; bases not matched to a gene: 6. The CDR3 DNA sequence: TGTGCCAGTAGTTGGGGGACAGGGACTAATGAGCAGTTCTTC. Translated: CASSWGTGTNEQFF.

This chain links TRBV15 with TRBJ1-5; D is possibly TRBD1 (5 bases). Trimming took 0 bases from V and 7 from J, leaving 10 bases between them. The CDR3 runs to 14 residues. Germline V gene lookup returns CDR1 LNHNV and CDR2 YYDKDF (reference sequence). CDR3 in DNA: TGTGCCACCAGCAGAGACGACAGAAACCAGCCCCAGCATTTT. Translated: CATSRDDRNQPQHF.